These T cell receptor beta chains were read from a single sample in a study of OX40 agonist ivuxolimab in advanced cancers. Generated by immunoSEQ multiplex PCR, the TCRdb table keeps only in-frame clones and is missing some. Of about 67,000 clones in the sample, 70% to 90% were seen once. The material sequenced was CD4+ or CD8+ T cells sorted from blood, taken in a trial of the OX40 agonist ivuxolimab. The receptors come from an adult with an advanced solid tumor such as melanoma, head and neck, liver or kidney cancer. Each CDR3 is given with its conserved first and last residue. A D gene is named only where the DNA matches it firmly. Size values are once, few and many counts, or a class for expanded clones, and some rows have none.

j_gene | v_gene | abundance | d_gene | CDR3aa | CDR3nt
TRBJ2-7 | TRBV7-9 | few | NA | CASSLLGDSEQYF | TGTGCCAGCAGCTTATTGGGTGATTCCGAGCAGTACTTC
TRBJ2-7 | TRBV9 | NA | NA | CASSTQQGSKSYEQYF | TGTGCCAGCAGCACCCAACAGGGTTCAAAGAGCTACGAGCAGTACTTC
TRBJ1-2 | TRBV10-3 | NA | NA | CAISDGLGYGYTF | TGTGCCATCAGTGACGGGTTGGGGTATGGCTACACCTTC
TRBJ1-5 | TRBV4-2 | NA | NA | CASSQASEINQPQHF | TGTGCCAGCAGCCAAGCCAGCGAGATCAATCAGCCCCAGCATTTT
TRBJ1-1 | TRBV19 | NA | NA | CASSIDTQNTEAFF | TGTGCCAGTAGTATAGATACACAGAACACTGAAGCTTTCTTT
TRBJ1-2 | TRBV5-1 | few | TRBD1 | CASSWEQGDGYTF | TGCGCCAGCAGCTGGGAACAGGGGGATGGCTACACCTTC
TRBJ1-1 | TRBV19 | once | NA | CASRLPGTGGTEAFF | TGTGCCAGTAGGCTTCCCGGGACTGGGGGCACTGAAGCTTTCTTT
TRBJ2-7 | TRBV7-3 | NA | TRBD1 | CASSLRQGYEQYF | TGTGCCAGCAGCCTAAGACAGGGGTACGAGCAGTACTTC
TRBJ2-7 | TRBV10-3 | once | NA | CAISDLGDEQYF | TGTGCCATCAGTGATTTGGGGGACGAGCAGTACTTC
TRBJ2-5 | TRBV27 | NA | NA | CASSLKLRFETQYF | TGTGCCAGCAGTTTAAAACTTCGATTCGAGACCCAGTACTTC
TRBJ2-7 | TRBV12-1 | NA | NA | CASSFKGIRSSYEQYF | TGTGCCAGCAGCTTTAAGGGCATTCGAAGCTCCTACGAGCAGTACTTC
TRBJ1-1 | TRBV19 | few | TRBD1 | CASSPPGQGRTEAFF | TGTGCCAGTAGTCCACCAGGACAGGGGAGGACTGAAGCTTTCTTT
TRBJ1-1 | TRBV19 | NA | NA | CASSARVNTEAFF | TGTGCCAGTAGTGCCAGGGTGAACACTGAAGCTTTCTTT
TRBJ2-2 | TRBV7-3 | NA | NA | CASSPGERANTGELFF | TGTGCCAGCAGCCCCGGTGAGAGGGCGAACACCGGGGAGCTGTTTTTT
TRBJ1-4 | TRBV27 | NA | TRBD1 | CASSSYRGHATNEKLFF | TGTGCCAGCAGTTCCTACAGGGGGCACGCGACTAATGAAAAACTGTTTTTT
TRBJ2-2 | TRBV11-1 | NA | NA | CASRLRGELFF | TGTGCCAGCAGACTCCGCGGGGAGCTGTTTTTT
TRBJ1-3 | TRBV11-2 | NA | NA | CASRRIYGNTIYF | TGTGCCAGCAGAAGGATCTACGGAAACACCATATATTTT
TRBJ2-5 | TRBV7-6 | NA | NA | CASSGSSRAETQYF | TGTGCCAGCAGCGGGTCTAGCCGGGCGGAGACCCAGTACTTC
TRBJ1-5 | TRBV5-8 | NA | NA | CASSLGISYSNQPQHF | TGTGCCAGCAGCTTGGGGATTAGCTATAGCAATCAGCCCCAGCATTTT
TRBJ2-7 | TRBV6-1 | NA | NA | CASRQTAYEQYF | TGTGCCAGTCGACAAACTGCCTACGAGCAGTACTTC
TRBJ2-1 | TRBV2 | once | NA | CASSSYNEQFF | TGTGCCAGCAGCTCCTACAATGAGCAGTTCTTC
TRBJ2-5 | TRBV7-9 | NA | TRBD2 | CASSIRLAGGFRETQYF | TGTGCCAGCAGCATACGACTAGCGGGAGGGTTTAGAGAGACCCAGTACTTC
TRBJ1-2 | TRBV9 | NA | NA | CASSVGVDYGYTF | TGTGCCAGCAGCGTGGGGGTTGACTATGGCTACACCTTC
TRBJ2-7 | TRBV28 | NA | NA | CASKEGPRGYEQYF | TGTGCCAGCAAGGAAGGACCTAGGGGCTACGAGCAGTACTTC
TRBJ2-7 | TRBV7-9 | NA | NA | CASSLVDYEQYF | TGTGCCAGCAGCTTAGTCGATTACGAGCAGTACTTC
TRBJ1-2 | TRBV6-5 | NA | NA | CASSVHNYGYTF | TGTGCCAGCAGCGTTCATAACTATGGCTACACCTTC
TRBJ2-3 | TRBV5-1 | NA | TRBD1 | CASSLATGGTDTQYF | TGCGCCAGCAGCTTGGCCACAGGGGGCACAGATACGCAGTATTTT
TRBJ1-4 | TRBV28 | NA | NA | CASSLKINEKLFF | TGTGCCAGCAGTTTAAAAATTAATGAAAAACTGTTTTTT
TRBJ2-5 | TRBV10-3 | NA | NA | CAIRARLEGQETQYF | TGTGCCATCAGGGCCCGTTTAGAGGGCCAAGAGACCCAGTACTTC
TRBJ2-2 | TRBV5-1 | NA | TRBD2 | CASSLEGGRVELFF | TGCGCCAGCAGCTTGGAGGGCGGGAGAGTGGAGCTGTTTTTT
TRBJ2-7 | TRBV21-1 | NA | NA | CASSKRYQDRANEQYF | TGTGCCAGCAGCAAAAGGTATCAGGACAGGGCCAACGAGCAGTACTTC
TRBJ2-3 | TRBV18 | NA | TRBD2 | CASSAGGPDTQYF | TGTGCCAGCTCTGCGGGGGGGCCAGATACGCAGTATTTT
TRBJ2-4 | TRBV11-2 | NA | TRBD1 | CASSPWTGGNIQYF | TGTGCCAGCAGCCCCTGGACAGGGGGAAACATTCAGTACTTC
TRBJ1-2 | TRBV6-5 | NA | NA | CASRRADYGYTF | TGTGCCAGCAGGAGGGCGGACTATGGCTACACCTTC
TRBJ1-4 | TRBV10-3 | few | TRBD1 | CATRSGTGRVANEKLFF | TGTGCCACCAGGTCTGGGACAGGGCGGGTGGCTAATGAAAAACTGTTTTTT
TRBJ1-5 | TRBV7-3 | NA | TRBD1 | CASSASDRGGNQPQHF | TGTGCCAGCAGCGCCTCGGACAGGGGAGGCAATCAGCCCCAGCATTTT
TRBJ2-3 | TRBV4-2 | NA | NA | CASSLGGYTDTQYF | TGTGCCAGCAGCCTCGGGGGCTACACAGATACGCAGTATTTT
TRBJ2-7 | TRBV28 | NA | TRBD1 | CASNTGVLYEQYF | TGTGCCAGCAACACAGGGGTCCTCTACGAGCAGTACTTC
TRBJ2-5 | TRBV5-6 | NA | NA | CASSGDIGLETQYF | TGTGCCAGCAGCGGGGACATCGGGCTAGAGACCCAGTACTTC
TRBJ1-1 | TRBV4-2 | NA | NA | CASSQDGRETEAFF | TGTGCCAGCAGCCAAGACGGGCGAGAAACTGAAGCTTTCTTT
TRBJ2-6 | TRBV7-8 | NA | TRBD1 | CASSARDSGSGANVLTF | TGTGCCAGCAGCGCCCGGGACAGTGGCTCTGGGGCCAACGTCCTGACTTTC
TRBJ1-6 | TRBV5-4 | NA | NA | CASSLVWGSSNSPLHF | TGTGCCAGCAGCTTGGTGTGGGGATCTAGCAATTCACCCCTCCACTTT
TRBJ2-7 | TRBV28 | NA | NA | CASRIGGTQDEQYF | TGTGCCAGCAGAATAGGGGGGACCCAGGACGAGCAGTACTTC
TRBJ1-6 | TRBV6-5 | NA | TRBD1 | CASRRGHPNSPLHF | TGTGCCAGCAGGAGGGGGCACCCTAATTCACCCCTCCACTTT
TRBJ1-2 | TRBV7-9 | NA | NA | CASSLEREDGYTF | TGTGCCAGCAGCTTAGAGCGGGAAGATGGCTACACCTTC
TRBJ2-3 | TRBV5-1 | NA | TRBD2 | CASSPYNSGRSTDTQYF | TGCGCCAGCAGCCCGTACAATAGCGGGAGGTCCACAGATACGCAGTATTTT
TRBJ1-6 | TRBV7-2 | NA | TRBD1 | CASSATGSLNSPLHF | TGTGCCAGCAGCGCGACAGGGAGCCTTAATTCACCCCTCCACTTT
TRBJ1-3 | TRBV30 | NA | NA | CAWSVLSGAGNTIYF | TGTGCCTGGAGTGTACTCTCAGGGGCTGGAAACACCATATATTTT
TRBJ1-1 | TRBV9 | NA | NA | CASSATGNTEAFF | TGTGCCAGCAGCGCCACAGGAAACACTGAAGCTTTCTTT
TRBJ2-7 | TRBV5-1 | NA | NA | CASSFPGSYEQYF | TGCGCCAGCAGCTTTCCGGGTTCCTACGAGCAGTACTTC
TRBJ1-2 | TRBV28 | once | TRBD1 | CASRLQGMYGYTF | TGTGCCAGCAGATTACAGGGGATGTATGGCTACACCTTC
TRBJ2-3 | TRBV7-3 | NA | NA | CASSQAADTQYF | TGTGCCAGCAGCCAAGCAGCCGATACGCAGTATTTT